These 30 T cell receptor beta chains share one sample of origin, sequenced in a study of metastatic and nonmetastatic thyroid tumors. None of the patients had undergone any treatment ahead of thyroid surgery. TCRdb re-clonotyped the PCR reads via MiXCR. Found here are around 35,000 clones, about a sixth of them singletons; the top ten hold approximately 4.8%. Sequenced material: blood. Every receptor here comes from a female donor with papillary thyroid cancer or a benign thyroid nodule (not recorded which). Some clones in this sample may be carry-over from other donors' samples.

The chain couples TRBV5-1 to TRBJ2-3, with D uncertain. The ends were cut back, 4 bases at V and 0 bases at J, with 6 bases in the middle. Looked up from germline, CDR1 is SGHRS and CDR2 is YFSETQ. The CDR3 sequence is 13 residues long. CDR3 sequence (DNA): TGCGCCAGCAGCCCCGGTAGCACAGATACGCAGTATTTT. Translation gives CASSPGSTDTQYF. Using reference TRBV5-1 and TRBJ2-3 for the parts outside the CDR3, the full variable domain is KAGVTQTPRYLIKTRGQQVTLSCSPISGHRSVSWYQQTPGQGLQFLFEYFSETQRNKGNFPGRFSGRQFSNSRSEMNVSTLELGDSALYLCASSPGSTDTQYFGPGTRLTVL.

This clone appeared many times. The gene calls are TRBV6-4 and TRBJ2-3; 7 bases are shared with TRBD2. This CDR3 region has 15 residues. CDR1 and CDR2 from the germline V gene are MRHNA and SNTAGT. V gave up 2 bases and J gave up 0 bases; unmatched junction bases: 2. In nucleotides, the CDR3 is TGTGCCAGCAGTGACGGAGCGGGGAGCACAGATACGCAGTATTTT. This translates into CASSDGAGSTDTQYF.

This chain links TRBV5-1 with TRBJ2-1; D is uncertain. This CDR3 comprises 14 residues. V gave up 0 bases and J gave up 4 bases, with 8 bases separating them. In germline, CDR1 is SGHRS, CDR2 YFSETQ. The CDR3 DNA follows: TGCGCCAGCAGCTTGGTGGCAGAGTACAATGAGCAGTTCTTC. Translation gives CASSLVAEYNEQFF. Full variable domain (remainder filled in from reference TRBV5-1 and TRBJ2-1): KAGVTQTPRYLIKTRGQQVTLSCSPISGHRSVSWYQQTPGQGLQFLFEYFSETQRNKGNFPGRFSGRQFSNSRSEMNVSTLELGDSALYLCASSLVAEYNEQFFGPGTRLTVL.

At least ten counts were recorded for this clone. The gene calls are TRBV29-1 and TRBJ2-6; a possible D gene is TRBD2 (5 bases). Per germline, CDR1 SQVTM and CDR2 ANQGSEA. CDR3 length equals 14 residues. Trimming left V 1 base short and J 9 bases short, with 13 bases between. The CDR3: CSVEGGNVGNVLTF. The CDR3 DNA is TGCAGCGTTGAAGGAGGGAATGTTGGCAACGTCCTGACTTTC.

This chain links TRBV6-2 or TRBV6-3 with TRBJ1-2; D might be TRBD1 (5 bases). V lost 9 bases and J 3 bases, leaving 20 bases between the germline ends. This CDR3 contains 15 residues. Germline CDR1 is MNHEY and CDR2 is SVGEGT. CDR3 amino acids: CASRYPPQGDYGYTF. The CDR3 DNA sequence: TGTGCCAGTAGATACCCCCCTCAGGGTGACTATGGCTACACCTTC.

This clone was counted ten times or more. The final CDR3 position lacks the conserved phenylalanine or tryptophan, pointing to a likely read error. The DNA is left out, because the CDR3 cannot be placed on it with certainty; the CDR3 is given as TCRdb lists it. V is TRBV4-1 and J is TRBJ2-1; the table's D call of TRBD2 was not tested on the DNA. CDR1 is MGHRA and CDR2 is YSYEKL in the germline V gene. The CDR3 is 16 residues long, ends included. CDR3 region: CASSQDFGLAGRRRFS.

In this sample, this clone turned up many times. In nucleotides, the CDR3 is TGTGCCAGCAGCTTGACGGTATTGGGACTAGCGGTCTCCTACGAGCAGTACTTC. Encoded protein: CASSLTVLGLAVSYEQYF. The gene calls are TRBV5-4 and TRBJ2-7; 11 positions match TRBD2. The CDR3 has 18 amino acids. Per germline, CDR1 SGHNT and CDR2 YYREEE (reference sequence). V was clipped by 1 base and J by 0 bases; unmatched bases: 9.

This clone is categorized as medium-sized. V usage is TRBV20-1 and J usage is TRBJ2-7; 11 positions match TRBD2. Germline V gene sequence: CDR1 DFQATT, CDR2 SNEGSKA (reference sequence). The V gene end was trimmed by 5 bases and the J gene end by 0 bases; junction bases not matched to a gene: 3. The CDR3 sequence is 14 residues long. CDR3 amino acids: CSAATSGVSYEQYF. The CDR3 bases are TGCAGTGCTGCGACTAGCGGGGTCTCCTACGAGCAGTACTTC.

The table lists this clone with many counts. The chain employs TRBV20-1 and TRBJ1-1; D gene uncertain. Looked up from germline, CDR1 is DFQATT and CDR2 is SNEGSKA (reference sequence). Trimming took 1 base from V and 3 from J, leaving 9 bases between them. The CDR3 runs 13 residues. CDR3 loop: CSARGAGDTEAFF. The CDR3 bases are TGCAGTGCTAGAGGGGCTGGGGACACTGAAGCTTTCTTT.

Many counts were recorded for this clone. The chain combines TRBV5-1 with TRBJ1-4; 7 bases are a match to TRBD1. This CDR3 is built from 13 residues. Germline lookup yields CDR1 SGHRS and CDR2 YFSETQ. Trimming cost V 6 bases and J 6 bases; bases outside gene matches: 5. CDR3 nucleotide sequence: TGCGCCAGCAACAGGGGCGGGGATGAAAAACTGTTTTTT. It encodes CASNRGGDEKLFF.

This clone was counted many times. The CDR3 coding sequence is TGTGCCAGCAGCTTAGCCTCGACAGGGTACGAGCAGTACTTC. This encodes CASSLASTGYEQYF. This sequence joins TRBV7-2 and TRBJ2-7; 7 bases align to TRBD1. V lost 0 bases and J lost 4; bases outside the gene matches: 3. CDR1 SGHTA and CDR2 FQGNSA come from the germline V gene. The CDR3 loop spans 14 amino acids.

This clone was picked up many times. This chain connects TRBV30 to TRBJ1-3, with a possible D match to TRBD1 (5 bases). Germline CDR1 is GTSNPN and CDR2 is SVGIG (reference sequence). V was pared by 8 bases and J by 0 bases, with 11 bases between. The CDR3 consists of 13 residues. CDR3 nucleotide sequence: TGTGCCCGGGACGGAGTCTCTGGAAACACCATATATTTT. Translated, it gives CARDGVSGNTIYF.

This clone was picked up many times. The junction does not match germline at one end; this may be a read error. Other DNA sequences from this sample encode an identical CDR3 as well. This chain uses TRBV11-2 with TRBJ1-1; D unresolved. This CDR3 region has 14 residues. CDR1 SGHAT and CDR2 FQNNGV come from the germline V gene. The CDR3 loop reads CASSFSGGNTEAFF. The CDR3 DNA is TGTGCCAGCAGCTTCTCTGGTGGGAACACTGAAGCTTTCTTC.

At least ten counts were recorded for this clone. The rearrangement uses TRBV2 and TRBJ2-5; the D call may be TRBD1 or TRBD2 (5 bases each). The V end was cut by 1 base, the J end by 4 bases, with 10 bases between. The CDR3 has 14 residues. CDR1 is SNHLY and CDR2 is FYNNEI in the germline V gene. In DNA, the CDR3 is TGTGCCAGCAGTGAAGGGGACCTGGGAGAGACCCAGTACTTC. It specifies CASSEGDLGETQYF. The full variable domain, rest sourced from reference TRBV2 and TRBJ2-5, is EPEVTQTPSHQVTQMGQEVILRCVPISNHLYFYWYRQILGQKVEFLVSFYNNEISEKSEIFDDQFSVERPDGSNFTLKIRSTKLEDSAMYFCASSEGDLGETQYFGPGTRLLVL.

This rearrangement joins TRBV5-1 to TRBJ2-1; perhaps TRBD1 as D (6 bases). The CDR3 is made up of 16 amino acids. V was clipped by 0 bases and J by 7 bases, with 17 bases between them. Per the germline V gene, CDR1 is SGHRS and CDR2 is YFSETQ. The CDR3 DNA is TGCGCCAGCAGCTTGGTACCCGGGGACACACAGAATGAGCAGTTCTTC. It is translated as CASSLVPGDTQNEQFF.

This clone was counted only a few times. V and J are TRBV6-1 and TRBJ2-7; D uncertain. This CDR3 region has 13 residues. Trimming pared 6 bases from V and 5 bases from J, leaving 14 bases between. Per the germline V gene, CDR1 is MNHNS and CDR2 is SASEGT. CDR3 sequence reads: CASSKERAHEQYF. As DNA, the CDR3 is TGTGCCAGCAGCAAGGAAAGGGCCCACGAGCAGTACTTC.

J is TRBJ1-1 and V is TRBV6-1; D remains unclear. Germline loops: CDR1 MNHNS, CDR2 SASEGT. The CDR3 has 19 residues. V lost 6 bases and J lost 0, with 26 bases in between. The CDR3 DNA reads TGTGCCAGCAGACACGCGATAGCCCTAAGACCTTTGATGAACACTGAAGCTTTCTTT. Residues: CASRHAIALRPLMNTEAFF.

This clone was counted ten times or more. The rearrangement links TRBV19 to TRBJ2-7, with a possible D match to TRBD2 (6 bases). From germline, CDR1 is LNHDA and CDR2 SQIVND (reference sequence). Trimming took off 4 bases at V and 0 bases at J, with 10 bases between the two ends. CDR3 length: 14 amino acids. The CDR3 DNA reads as TGTGCCAGTAGTAGGGTCGGGAGCTCCTACGAGCAGTACTTC. Translated: CASSRVGSSYEQYF.

This clone has at least ten counts. The rearrangement links TRBV24-1 to TRBJ2-5; 8 bases agree with TRBD1. The CDR3 consists of 14 residues. Trimming at V came to 4 bases and at J to 5 bases, leaving 5 bases not matched to a gene. Germline V CDR1 and CDR2: KGHDR, SFDVKD. CDR3 in DNA: TGTGCCACCAGTGAAACCAGGGGGCTGGAGACCCAGTACTTC. Translating it yields CATSETRGLETQYF.

The table lists this clone with many counts. The gene calls are TRBV6-1 and TRBJ2-5; D may be TRBD1 (6 bases). Germline-derived CDR1 and CDR2 are MNHNS and SASEGT. The CDR3 sequence is 13 residues long. The ends were cut back, 6 bases at V and 0 bases at J, with 8 bases in the middle. CDR3 sequence: CASSGTYQETQYF. CDR3 nucleotides: TGTGCCAGCAGCGGGACATACCAAGAGACCCAGTACTTC.

In this sample, this clone turned up many times. CDR3 coding DNA: TGTGCCAGCAGCTCCCCCCGAGGGACAGGGGCCTACGAGCAGTACTTC. It translates to CASSSPRGTGAYEQYF. This chain joins TRBV11-1 and TRBJ2-7, with 10 bases identical to TRBD1. Germline CDR1 reads SGHAT; CDR2 reads FQDESV (reference sequence). The V and J ends lost 4 bases and 2 bases, in that order; junction bases with no gene match: 8. CDR3 length: 16 amino acids.

The sample holds many counts of this clone. The rearrangement uses TRBV30 and TRBJ2-1, with TRBD2 identical over 8 bases. The J segment lost 4 bases and the V segment lost 3 bases, leaving 2 bases of the junction unmatched. The length of the CDR3 is 13 residues. CDR1 is GTSNPN and CDR2 is SVGIG in the germline V gene (reference sequence). CDR3 in amino acids: CAWRLAGYNEQFF. The CDR3 DNA is TGTGCCTGGAGGCTAGCGGGTTACAATGAGCAGTTCTTC.

This clone was counted many times. The V gene is TRBV7-9, the J gene TRBJ2-1, with TRBD2 matching 15 bases. CDR3 length: 14 amino acids. Germline CDR1 SEHNR, CDR2 FQNEAQ (reference sequence). The J segment lost 9 bases and the V segment lost 5 bases, leaving 2 bases of the junction unmatched. In nucleotides, the CDR3 is TGTGCCAGCAGCCGGACTAGCGGGAGGGCTGAGCAGTTCTTC. Protein sequence: CASSRTSGRAEQFF. The full variable domain, its missing parts supplied by reference TRBV7-9 and TRBJ2-1, is DTGVSQNPRHKITKRGQNVTFRCDPISEHNRLYWYRQTLGQGPEFLTYFQNEAQLEKSRLLSDRFSAERPKGSFSTLEIQRTEQGDSAMYLCASSRTSGRAEQFFGPGTRLTVL.

This clone was observed at least ten times. The rearrangement uses TRBV10-2 and TRBJ2-7; D remains ambiguous. CDR3 length equals 13 residues. Trimming shortened V by 8 bases and J by 0 bases, and 11 bases separated the two germline ends. Looked up from germline, CDR1 is WSHSY and CDR2 is SAAADI. The CDR3 loop reads CASRGVTSYEQYF. The CDR3 region has the DNA TGCGCCAGCCGCGGCGTTACCTCCTACGAGCAGTACTTC.

To note about this clone: At one of its ends the junction is not consistent with the germline gene, which may arise from a read error. This chain links TRBV7-3 with TRBJ1-6, with D possibly TRBD1 on 5 matching bases. CDR1 is SGHTA, CDR2 FQGTGA, per germline. The CDR3 length is 14 residues. The DNA of the CDR3 is TGTGCCAGCAGCCAAAATGGGGGGGATTCACCCATCAACTTT. As protein: CASSQNGGDSPINF.

This clone was counted ten times or more. The chain has TRBV5-5 and TRBJ1-1; D gene ambiguous. The V gene's germline CDR1 is SGHKS and CDR2 YYEKEE (reference sequence). The CDR3 is 12 amino acids. Trimming stripped 0 bases from V and 7 bases from J, with 7 bases between. CDR3 DNA: TGTGCCAGCAGCTTGGTAGGATATGAAGCTTTCTTT. It translates to CASSLVGYEAFF.

This clone was picked up many times. The CDR3 region has the DNA TGTGCCAGCAGCCGCGGGGGGATGGCCTACAATGAGCAGTTCTTC. It translates to CASSRGGMAYNEQFF. The chain carries TRBV6-1 and TRBJ2-1; 8 bases fit TRBD2. V lost 6 bases to trimming and J lost 2 bases; unmatched junction nucleotides: 6. The CDR3 runs 15 residues. Germline assignment: CDR1 MNHNS and CDR2 SASEGT.

For this clone: Possible read error: a much larger clone is one base away. Other DNA sequences of this sample code for an identical CDR3. V and J are TRBV7-3 and TRBJ2-5; unclear D gene. V lost 1 base, J lost 8 bases, and 8 bases lay in between. The germline V gene has CDR1 SGHTA and CDR2 FQGTGA. The CDR3 is 12 residues long. The DNA of the CDR3 is TGTGCCAGCAGCTTAAATTTGGGTACCCAGTACTTC. Protein product: CASSLNLGTQYF. Using reference TRBV7-3 and TRBJ2-5 for the parts outside the CDR3, the full variable domain is GAGVSQTPSNKVTEKGKYVELRCDPISGHTALYWYRQSLGQGPEFLIYFQGTGAADDSGLPNDRFFAVRPEGSVSTLKIQRTERGDSAVYLCASSLNLGTQYFGPGTRLLVL.

This clone was detected ten times or more. The chain has TRBV4-1 and TRBJ2-7; TRBD1 matches 7 bases. In germline, CDR1 is MGHRA, CDR2 YSYEKL. Trimming cost V 1 base and J 3 bases; bases outside gene matches: 9. The CDR3 sequence is 16 residues long. CDR3 protein: CASSQVGQPSRYEQYF. The CDR3 DNA follows: TGCGCCAGCAGCCAAGTGGGACAGCCCTCTCGCTACGAGCAGTACTTC.

This clone was detected ten times or more. This chain uses TRBV28 with TRBJ1-5, with unresolved D. The CDR3 has 15 amino acids. V gave up 6 bases and J gave up 3 bases, with 15 bases separating them. CDR1 MDHEN and CDR2 SYDVKM come from the germline V gene. The CDR3, as DNA: TGTGCCAGCAGGTCGCGTGGGGAGATCAATCAGCCCCAGCATTTT. Its protein product is CASRSRGEINQPQHF.